This entry features one T cell receptor beta chain sequence. Its antigen is not known. TCRdb's copy holds only in-frame clones and misses some; the assay was immunoSEQ multiplex PCR. Counted here are 66,000 or so clones, 80% to 95% occurring once; the ten biggest clones make up roughly 25%. This CDR3 region has 15 residues. Germline V lookup: CDR1 MNHNY, CDR2 SVGAGI (reference sequence). V lost 7 bases, J lost 4 bases, and 14 bases lay in between. This entry comes from a study of OX40 agonist ivuxolimab in advanced cancers. Study-wide background: Patients received ivuxolimab, an agonistic anti-OX40 (CD134) antibody. A mean age of roughly 62 years, range roughly 23 to 85, was recorded, and approximately 85% were male. The study, taken as a whole, reports: On average, a greater number of expanded clones characterised CD8+ T cells relative to CD4+.

This chain connects TRBV6-6 to TRBJ1-6, with D perhaps matching TRBD1 (5 bases). The sequence came from an adult with an advanced solid tumor such as melanoma, head and neck, liver or kidney cancer. Sequences were derived from CD4+ or CD8+ T cells sorted from blood, sampled in a trial of the OX40 agonist ivuxolimab. The CDR3 coding sequence is TGTGCCAGCATCTCCAGGGACCTTTATAATTCACCCCTCCACTTT. It translates to CASISRDLYNSPLHF.